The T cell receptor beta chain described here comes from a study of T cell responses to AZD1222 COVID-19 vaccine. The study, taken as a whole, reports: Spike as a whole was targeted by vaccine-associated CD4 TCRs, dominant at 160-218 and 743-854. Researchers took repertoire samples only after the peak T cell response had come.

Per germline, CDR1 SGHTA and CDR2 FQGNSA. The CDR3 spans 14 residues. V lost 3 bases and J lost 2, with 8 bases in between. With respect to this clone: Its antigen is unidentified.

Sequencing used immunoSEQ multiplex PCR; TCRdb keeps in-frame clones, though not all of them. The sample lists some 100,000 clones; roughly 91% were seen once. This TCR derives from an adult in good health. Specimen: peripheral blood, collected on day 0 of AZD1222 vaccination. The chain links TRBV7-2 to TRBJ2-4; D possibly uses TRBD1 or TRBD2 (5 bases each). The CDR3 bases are TGTGCCAGCAGCTTTGGGGGTTCCAAAAACATTCAGTACTTC. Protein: CASSFGGSKNIQYF.